Below are 22 T cell receptor beta chains sequenced from a single sample in a study of somatic mutations in cytotoxic T cells in rheumatoid arthritis. Assay: immunoSEQ multiplex PCR; the TCRdb copy retains only in-frame clones and omits some. In the table there are approximately 11,000 clones, roughly 85% of which are singletons. Sequencing input: CD8+ T cells sorted from blood. Every receptor here comes from an adult with rheumatoid arthritis.

This clone came up a few times. This chain links TRBV29-1 with TRBJ2-7; no reliable D call. This CDR3 region has 12 residues. Per germline, CDR1 SQVTM and CDR2 ANQGSEA. V was trimmed by 4 bases and J by 4 bases, leaving 11 bases between them. Here the CDR3 DNA reads TGCAGCGTTGGAAACATAGATTACGAGCAGTACTTC. Translated: CSVGNIDYEQYF.

The V gene is TRBV6-4, the J gene TRBJ2-2; D is unclear. V dropped 2 bases and J dropped 3 bases, with 4 bases sitting between them. Per germline, CDR1 MRHNA and CDR2 SNTAGT. This CDR3 has 13 amino acids. CDR3 protein: CASSDRDTGELFF. As DNA, the CDR3 is TGTGCCAGCAGTGACAGGGACACCGGGGAGCTGTTTTTT.

CDR3 in DNA: TGTGCCAGCAGCTCATGGGGCGCAACTAATGAAAAACTGTTTTTT. Translation gives CASSSWGATNEKLFF. The rearrangement uses TRBV11-2 and TRBJ1-4; tentatively, D is TRBD1 (5 bases). The length of the CDR3 is 15 residues. The germline V gene has CDR1 SGHAT and CDR2 FQNNGV. Trimming took off 4 bases at V and 0 bases at J, with 9 bases between the two ends.

J is TRBJ2-3 and V is TRBV30; D remains ambiguous. Germline loops: CDR1 GTSNPN, CDR2 SVGIG (reference sequence). With 4 bases removed from V and 6 bases from J, the gap between germline ends came to 5 bases. This CDR3 has 10 amino acids. CDR3 in DNA: TGTGCCTGGAAAGGGGATACGCAGTATTTT. This encodes CAWKGDTQYF.

By share, this clone counts as medium-sized. The chain has TRBV11-2 and TRBJ1-6, with 7 positions matching TRBD1. The CDR3 sequence is 16 residues long. The V gene's germline CDR1 is SGHAT and CDR2 FQNNGV. The V gene end was trimmed by 2 bases and the J gene end by 6 bases; junction bases not matched to a gene: 7. CDR3 DNA: TGTGCCAGCAGCTTATTGGGTACAGGGGCTAATTCACCCCTCCACTTT. It is translated as CASSLLGTGANSPLHF. The variable domain in full, with the rest retrieved from reference TRBV11-2 and TRBJ1-6, is EAGVAQSPRYKIIEKRQSVAFWCNPISGHATLYWYQQILGQGPKLLIQFQNNGVVDDSQLPKDRFSAERLKGVDSTLKIQPAKLEDSAVYLCASSLLGTGANSPLHFGNGTRLTVT.

The CDR3 DNA is TGTGCCAGCAGCTTTCTGGGCGAGACCCAGTACTTC. This gives the protein CASSFLGETQYF. The V call is TRBV7-9, the J call TRBJ2-5, with no clear D. Germline V gives CDR1 SEHNR, CDR2 FQNEAQ (reference sequence). This CDR3 is 12 amino acids long. V lost 3 bases and J lost 5, with 7 bases in between.

The rearrangement links TRBV7-2 to TRBJ2-4; TRBD2 matches at 15 bases. The CDR3 extends over 19 amino acids. Germline V lookup: CDR1 SGHTA, CDR2 FQGNSA. The ends lost 1 base at V and 0 bases at J; junction bases unmatched: 4. The DNA of the CDR3 is TGTGCCAGCAGCTTAGTAGGGACTAGCGGGAGGTTAGCCAAAAACATTCAGTACTTC. It is translated as CASSLVGTSGRLAKNIQYF.

This sequence joins TRBV7-4 and TRBJ2-7; tentative D call: TRBD2 (6 bases). Trimming left V 5 bases short and J 4 bases short, with 18 bases between. CDR1 is SGHVT and CDR2 is SQSDAQ in the germline V gene. This CDR3 is 15 amino acids long. The CDR3 here is CASSIYGGTEYEQYF. CDR3 DNA sequence: TGTGCCAGCAGCATCTATGGGGGGACCGAATACGAGCAGTACTTC.

This sequence joins TRBV27 and TRBJ2-2; no clear D. In germline, CDR1 is MNHEY, CDR2 SMNVEV (reference sequence). V was clipped by 3 bases and J by 2 bases, with 1 base between them. The CDR3 covers 12 residues. CDR3 amino acids: CASSFNTGELFF. The CDR3 nucleotides are TGTGCCAGCAGTTTCAACACCGGGGAGCTGTTTTTT.

The rearrangement uses TRBV9 and TRBJ2-7, with 11 bases that match TRBD2. In germline, CDR1 is SGDLS, CDR2 YYNGEE. V was clipped by 4 bases and J by 4 bases; unmatched bases: 10. The CDR3 length is 16 residues. CDR3 sequence (DNA): TGTGCCAGCAGCCCTGACGGGACTAGCGGTTCTTACGAGCAGTACTTC. Amino acid sequence: CASSPDGTSGSYEQYF.

This chain connects TRBV27 to TRBJ2-5, with 13 nucleotides matching TRBD2. The CDR3 length is 15 residues. Germline V gene data show CDR1 as MNHEY and CDR2 as SMNVEV (reference sequence). J gave up 3 bases and V 5 bases, and 3 bases lay outside the gene matches. Here the CDR3 DNA reads TGTGCCAGCAGTCAAGGGACTAGCGGGAAAGAGACCCAGTACTTC. Protein product: CASSQGTSGKETQYF.

This chain connects TRBV28 to TRBJ1-3; perhaps TRBD1 as D (5 bases). Per germline, CDR1 MDHEN and CDR2 SYDVKM. This CDR3 contains 16 residues. Trimming took off 5 bases at V and 1 base at J, with 15 bases between the two ends. CDR3 region: CASSPGREGSGNTIYF. CDR3 in DNA: TGTGCCAGCAGTCCAGGGCGGGAAGGGTCTGGAAACACCATATATTTT. Full variable domain (rest looked up from reference TRBV28 and TRBJ1-3): DVKVTQSSRYLVKRTGEKVFLECVQDMDHENMFWYRQDPGLGLRLIYFSYDVKMKEKGDIPEGYSVSREKKERFSLILESASTNQTSMYLCASSPGREGSGNTIYFGEGSWLTVV.

The chain employs TRBV7-2 and TRBJ2-7; D may be TRBD2 (5 bases). The CDR3 is 15 residues long. CDR1 is SGHTA, CDR2 FQGNSA, per germline. Trimming took off 3 bases at V and 3 bases at J, with 15 bases between the two ends. This chain's CDR3 is CASSFRGELNYEQYF. In nucleotides, the CDR3 is TGTGCCAGCAGCTTCCGGGGAGAGCTAAACTACGAGCAGTACTTC.

Only a few counts were recorded for this clone. The V and J genes are TRBV27 and TRBJ2-7, with TRBD2 identical over 7 bases. CDR1 and CDR2 (germline): MNHEY, SMNVEV (reference sequence). This CDR3 is built from 13 residues. V was pared by 6 bases and J by 5 bases, with 7 bases of the junction left unmatched. The CDR3 region has the DNA TGTGCCAGCAGGGGGCTAGCGGACCACGAGCAGTACTTC. The encoded protein is CASRGLADHEQYF.

This rearrangement joins TRBV7-8 to TRBJ1-2; TRBD1 matches at 9 bases. V was clipped by 1 base and J by 4 bases; unmatched bases: 10. The CDR3 extends over 17 amino acids. Germline lookup yields CDR1 SGHVS and CDR2 FQNEAQ. The CDR3 coding sequence is TGTGCCAGCAGCTTAGACGGACAGGGGAAGCTTGGCTATGGCTACACCTTC. It specifies CASSLDGQGKLGYGYTF.

The gene calls are TRBV9 and TRBJ1-1, with a tentative D call TRBD1 (5 bases). The V gene's germline CDR1 is SGDLS and CDR2 YYNGEE. V was cut by 0 bases and J by 2 bases, with 14 bases left in between. The CDR3 is 16 residues long. The CDR3 here is CASSVEAGLSNTEAFF. The CDR3 DNA reads TGTGCCAGCAGCGTAGAGGCGGGGCTTTCAAACACTGAAGCTTTCTTT. Based on the CDR3 plus reference TRBV9 and TRBJ1-1, the full variable domain is DSGVTQTPKHLITATGQRVTLRCSPRSGDLSVYWYQQSLDQGLQFLIQYYNGEERAKGNILERFSAQQFPDLHSELNLSSLELGDSALYFCASSVEAGLSNTEAFFGQGTRLTVV.

This clone showed up just once. The J gene is TRBJ2-1, the V gene TRBV27, with 10 bases identical to TRBD1. Trimming took 5 bases from V and 4 from J; bases not matched to a gene: 5. CDR1 and CDR2 from the germline V gene are MNHEY and SMNVEV (reference sequence). CDR3 size: 15 residues. CDR3 in DNA: TGTGCCAGCAGTCTGACAGGGGGCGGGTACAATGAGCAGTTCTTC. This sequence encodes CASSLTGGGYNEQFF.

J is TRBJ2-3 and V is TRBV9; a weak D match, TRBD2 (5 bases). CDR3 length: 13 amino acids. Looked up from germline, CDR1 is SGDLS and CDR2 is YYNGEE. Trimming shortened V by 4 bases and J by 6 bases, and 12 bases separated the two germline ends. The CDR3 DNA reads as TGTGCCAGCAGCCGGGGTGGGAGTGATACGCAGTATTTT. Its translation is CASSRGGSDTQYF. The full variable domain, with the rest looked up from reference TRBV9 and TRBJ2-3, is DSGVTQTPKHLITATGQRVTLRCSPRSGDLSVYWYQQSLDQGLQFLIQYYNGEERAKGNILERFSAQQFPDLHSELNLSSLELGDSALYFCASSRGGSDTQYFGPGTRLTVL.

The chain carries TRBV5-1 and TRBJ2-5, with 13 nucleotides matching TRBD2. V shed 0 bases, J shed 4 bases, and the junction held 6 bases outside the gene matches. Germline CDR1 reads SGHRS; CDR2 reads YFSETQ. This CDR3 comprises 17 residues. The CDR3 region has the DNA TGCGCCAGCAGCTTGGTACTAGCGGGGGGGCCAGGAGAGACCCAGTACTTC. This gives the protein CASSLVLAGGPGETQYF.

This rearrangement joins TRBV2 to TRBJ2-5; 7 bases line up with TRBD2. V was pared by 9 bases and J by 5 bases, with 15 bases of the junction left unmatched. Germline lookup yields CDR1 SNHLY and CDR2 FYNNEI. This CDR3 spans 15 amino acids. DNA of the CDR3: TGTGCCAGTCGAGGGGCTAGCGGATTTACGGAGACCCAGTACTTC. Translated, it gives CASRGASGFTETQYF.

The CDR3 DNA follows: TGTGCCAGCAGGCCCTGGGGCCCAGACCGCCACGAGCAGTACTTC. It specifies CASRPWGPDRHEQYF. The chain joins TRBV28 to TRBJ2-7; TRBD1 is a possible D gene (5 bases). The germline CDR1 and CDR2 sequences are MDHEN and SYDVKM. Trimming took off 6 bases at V and 5 bases at J, with 20 bases between the two ends. The CDR3 runs 15 residues.

The V call is TRBV10-3, the J call TRBJ2-5; no clear D. The DNA matches TRBJ2-7 better at its end, which makes the J call doubtful. The CDR3 loop spans 12 amino acids. Germline CDR1 and CDR2: ENHRY and SYGVKD. In DNA, the CDR3 is TGTGCCATCGCGTATTCTTCCTACGAGCAGTACTTC. Protein product: CAIAYSSYEQYF.